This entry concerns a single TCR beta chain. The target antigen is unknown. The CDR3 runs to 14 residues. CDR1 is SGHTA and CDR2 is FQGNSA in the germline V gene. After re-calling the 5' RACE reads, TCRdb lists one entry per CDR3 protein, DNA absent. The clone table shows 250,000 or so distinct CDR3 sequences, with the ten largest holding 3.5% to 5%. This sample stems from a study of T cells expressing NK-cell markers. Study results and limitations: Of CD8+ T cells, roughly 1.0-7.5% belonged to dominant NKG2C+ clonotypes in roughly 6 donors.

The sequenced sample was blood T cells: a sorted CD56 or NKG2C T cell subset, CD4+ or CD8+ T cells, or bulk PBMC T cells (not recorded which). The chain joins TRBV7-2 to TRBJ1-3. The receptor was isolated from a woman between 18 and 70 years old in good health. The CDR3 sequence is CASSLDSSGNTIYF.